This record looks at one T cell receptor beta chain sequence and its context. These data are taken from a study of blood T cell repertoires in COVID-19. Overall study: Samples came from the United States, Italy and Spain, spanning acute and convalescent COVID-19. From T cells, B-cell-depleted T cells, or PBMCs came the material, which was cDNA or gDNA.

Under the authors' procedure: Scientists estimated how many nucleated cells there were by amplifying reference gene primers. The data were produced by immunoSEQ multiplex PCR, yet TCRdb's version contains in-frame clones alone and is incomplete. From that table come the V and J calls and clone size; the DNA was used to work out D and trimming. Counted here are around 24,000 clones, approximately 91% occurring once; the ten biggest clones make up around 28%. Germline V gives CDR1 SGHNT, CDR2 YENEEA. The CDR3 runs 16 residues. V dropped 0 bases and J dropped 6; count of bases not matched to a gene: 7. The J gene is TRBJ2-1, the V gene TRBV11-3; 8 bases align to TRBD2. The specimen was peripheral blood. This receptor was identified in a woman aged 70 to 79 with active COVID-19. The CDR3 here is CASSLDLTGGSNEQFF. CDR3 bases: TGTGCCAGCAGCTTAGATTTAACGGGGGGGTCCAATGAGCAGTTCTTC. Looking up the rest from reference TRBV11-3 and TRBJ2-1 gives the full variable domain: EAGVVQSPRYKIIEKKQPVAFWCNPISGHNTLYWYLQNLGQGPELLIRYENEEAVDDSQLPKDRFSAERLKGVDSTLKIQPAELGDSAVYLCASSLDLTGGSNEQFFGPGTRLTVL.